This TCR beta chain came from a study of spatial heterogeneity in lung cancer. In the library, each TCR cDNA molecule bore its own unique molecular identifier. MiXCR, applied by TCRdb to the 5' RACE reads, yields one record per CDR3 protein. The repertoire includes about 100,000 distinct CDR3 sequences, about 4.4% of them detected once, and around 20% sits in the top ten. This clonotype occurred many times. What it recognizes is unknown. Germline loops: CDR1 SQVTM, CDR2 ANQGSEA. V was cut by 8 bases and J by 3 bases, with 7 bases left in between. The CDR3 runs 11 residues. Points from the study as a whole: Counts that tracked tumor mutation counts were those of expanded intratumoral alpha and beta TCRs.

Noted time point: sample taken at primary tumor resection. The sequenced sample was lung tumor tissue, obtained at surgery. This chain joins TRBV29-1 and TRBJ2-2; no clear D. The sequence derives from a male donor with early-stage non-small cell lung cancer. This chain's CDR3 is CSFTDTGELFF. In DNA, the CDR3 is TGCAGCTTCACCGACACCGGGGAGCTGTTTTTT.